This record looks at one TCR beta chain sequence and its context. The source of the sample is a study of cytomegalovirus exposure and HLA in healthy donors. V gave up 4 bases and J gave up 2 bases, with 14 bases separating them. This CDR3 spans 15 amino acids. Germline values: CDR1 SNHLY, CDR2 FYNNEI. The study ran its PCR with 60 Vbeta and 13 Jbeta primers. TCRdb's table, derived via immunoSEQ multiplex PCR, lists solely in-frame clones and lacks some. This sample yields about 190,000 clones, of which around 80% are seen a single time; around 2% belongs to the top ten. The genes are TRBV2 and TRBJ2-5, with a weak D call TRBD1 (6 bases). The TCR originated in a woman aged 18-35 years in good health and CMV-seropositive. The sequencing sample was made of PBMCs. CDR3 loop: CASSAEAGVQETQYF. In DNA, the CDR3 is TGTGCCAGCAGTGCGGAGGCAGGGGTACAAGAGACCCAGTACTTC.